The clone carrying this T cell receptor (beta chain) has a count of ten or more. The antigen remains unidentified. The data belong to a study of molecular identifiers for immune sequencing clone quantification. Germline V gene data show CDR1 as LGHNA and CDR2 as YSLEER. With V trimmed by 0 bases and J by 4 bases, 9 bases remained unmatched. The CDR3 covers 17 residues. Findings and limits, study-wide: Underestimation of highly expanded clone sizes could arise where identical TCR molecules share a barcode. In naive cells, under 1% of molecules belonged to clones above 20 RNA copies, against over 98% in effector cells.

Bulk libraries came from a prior protocol with listed TCR primers. One entry per CDR3 protein, called by TCRdb with MiXCR from the PCR reads. The sample lists 85,000 to 90,000 distinct CDR3 sequences; under 20% were seen once. Sequenced sample: naive CD8+ T cells from blood, with Jurkat cell RNA spiked in. Stated subset: FACS-sorted CD8+CD4-CCR7+CD45RA+ naive T cells. The TCR originated in a human donor in good health. Some libraries in this study had Jurkat cell RNA spiked in. The chain recombines TRBV4-3 with TRBJ2-1; 7 nucleotides align to TRBD2. The CDR3 loop is CASSQDHSGGSYNEQFF. CDR3 DNA: TGCGCCAGCAGCCAAGATCACTCCGGGGGGTCATACAATGAGCAGTTCTTC.